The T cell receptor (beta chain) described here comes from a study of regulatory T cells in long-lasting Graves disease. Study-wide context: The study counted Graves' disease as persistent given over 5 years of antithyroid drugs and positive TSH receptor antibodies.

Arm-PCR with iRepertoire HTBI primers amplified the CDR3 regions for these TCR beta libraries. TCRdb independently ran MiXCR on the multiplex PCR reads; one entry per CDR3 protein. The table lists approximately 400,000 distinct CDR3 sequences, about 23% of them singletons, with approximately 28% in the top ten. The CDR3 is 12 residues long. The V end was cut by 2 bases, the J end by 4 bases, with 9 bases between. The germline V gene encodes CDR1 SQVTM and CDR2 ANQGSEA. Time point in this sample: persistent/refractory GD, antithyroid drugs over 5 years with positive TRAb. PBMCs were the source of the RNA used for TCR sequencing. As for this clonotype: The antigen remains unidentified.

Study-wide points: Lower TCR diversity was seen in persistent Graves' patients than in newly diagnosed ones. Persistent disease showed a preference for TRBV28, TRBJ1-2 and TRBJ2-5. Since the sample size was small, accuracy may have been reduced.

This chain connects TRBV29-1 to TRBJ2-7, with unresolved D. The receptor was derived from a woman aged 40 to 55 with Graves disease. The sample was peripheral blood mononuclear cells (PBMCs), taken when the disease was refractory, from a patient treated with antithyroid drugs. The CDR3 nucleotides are TGCAGCGTTGAAACGAGTACTTACGAGCAGTACTTC. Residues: CSVETSTYEQYF.